The 10 T cell receptor beta chains given below trace back to one sample, sequenced in a study of shared clonotypes between healthy human individuals. CD45RO-negative cells were positively selected for CCR7, leaving out terminally differentiated effector memory CD45RA+ cells. Repertoires were generated with immunoSEQ multiplex PCR, while TCRdb's copy carries only in-frame clones and drops some. The top ten clones hold 0.095% to 0.14% of a sample with 600,000 or so clones, around 96% of them seen once. The sequenced sample was naive CD8+ T cells sorted from blood. All receptors derive from a woman between 25 and 40 years old in good health.

This rearrangement joins TRBV4-1 to TRBJ2-1, with D uncertain. The CDR3 runs to 13 residues. Trimming left V 4 bases short and J 10 bases short, with 14 bases between. Germline V gene data show CDR1 as MGHRA and CDR2 as YSYEKL. This CDR3 reads CASSRSIRVEQFF. The CDR3 DNA is TGCGCCAGCAGCCGATCGATTAGAGTGGAGCAGTTCTTC.

The rearrangement uses TRBV6-1 and TRBJ2-7, with D possibly being TRBD1 (5 bases). Trimming removed 1 base from V and 2 bases from J, with 9 bases in between. The germline CDR1 and CDR2 sequences are MNHNS and SASEGT. This CDR3 contains 14 residues. CDR3 sequence (DNA): TGTGCCAGCAGTGAAGGGGGCTCCCCCTACGAGCAGTACTTC. Protein product: CASSEGGSPYEQYF.

V usage is TRBV5-1 and J usage is TRBJ2-7; D perhaps matches TRBD1 (6 bases). The V and J ends lost 0 bases and 3 bases respectively, with 10 bases between them. Germline CDR1 and CDR2: SGHRS and YFSETQ. The CDR3 has 14 amino acids. The CDR3 DNA reads as TGCGCCAGCAGCTTGGAAGGACAGATCTACGAGCAGTACTTC. Amino acid sequence: CASSLEGQIYEQYF.

V usage is TRBV6-5 and J usage is TRBJ2-7, with a possible D match to TRBD2 (5 bases). The CDR3 runs 16 residues. With 0 bases removed from V and 0 bases from J, the gap between germline ends came to 12 bases. Germline CDR1 MNHEY, CDR2 SVGAGI. CDR3 region: CASSYSSLASSYEQYF. DNA of the CDR3: TGTGCCAGCAGTTACTCTTCCCTAGCCAGCTCCTACGAGCAGTACTTC.

The rearrangement links TRBV28 to TRBJ2-1; no clear D. Per the germline V gene, CDR1 is MDHEN and CDR2 is SYDVKM. CDR3 length equals 13 residues. V was cut by 4 bases and J by 10 bases, with 14 bases left in between. CDR3 region: CASSWNYPREQFF. In DNA form, the CDR3 reads TGTGCCAGCAGTTGGAACTATCCGAGGGAGCAGTTCTTC.

V usage is TRBV13 and J usage is TRBJ2-1, with D possibly TRBD2 on 6 matching bases. This CDR3 is built from 16 residues. Trimming pared 4 bases from V and 8 bases from J, leaving 21 bases between. Looked up from germline, CDR1 is PRHDT and CDR2 is FYEKMQ (reference sequence). The CDR3 region is CASSSGTALSIYEQFF. The CDR3 coding sequence is TGTGCCAGCAGCTCTGGGACTGCCCTTAGTATCTATGAGCAGTTCTTC.

This clone has only one observation. V is TRBV5-6 and J is TRBJ2-7; no clear D gene. The CDR3 contains 11 residues. Trimming took 4 bases from V and 2 from J, leaving 4 bases between them. CDR1 is SGHDT and CDR2 is YYEEEE in the germline V gene. As DNA, the CDR3 is TGTGCCAGCAGCCATACCTACGAGCAGTACTTC. It codes for CASSHTYEQYF.

The CDR3 loop is CASSLSVADTQYF. Written as DNA, the CDR3 is TGTGCCAGCAGCTTGTCTGTCGCAGATACGCAGTATTTT. The chain couples TRBV7-9 to TRBJ2-3; unclear D gene. Germline V CDR1 and CDR2: SEHNR, FQNEAQ (reference sequence). V was cut by 3 bases and J by 4 bases, with 8 bases left in between. This CDR3 region has 13 residues. The full variable domain, in which reference TRBV7-9 and TRBJ2-3 provide the parts outside the CDR3, is DTGVSQNPRHKITKRGQNVTFRCDPISEHNRLYWYRQTLGQGPEFLTYFQNEAQLEKSRLLSDRFSAERPKGSFSTLEIQRTEQGDSAMYLCASSLSVADTQYFGPGTRLTVL.

The J gene is TRBJ2-1, the V gene TRBV28, with a weak D call TRBD1 (5 bases). The CDR3 extends over 13 amino acids. V shed 2 bases and J shed 8 bases, with 10 bases lying between them. Germline V gene sequence: CDR1 MDHEN, CDR2 SYDVKM. The CDR3 DNA reads TGTGCCAGCAGTTTAGCAGGGTGGCATGAGCAGTTCTTC. Translation: CASSLAGWHEQFF.

J is TRBJ2-7 and V is TRBV7-9, with D possibly called TRBD1 or TRBD2 (6 bases each). This CDR3 region has 13 residues. V gave up 1 base and J gave up 5 bases, with 9 bases separating them. Looked up from germline, CDR1 is SEHNR and CDR2 is FQNEAQ (reference sequence). The CDR3 bases are TGTGCCAGCAGCTTAGGGGGGGCCGACGAGCAGTACTTC. Amino acid sequence: CASSLGGADEQYF.